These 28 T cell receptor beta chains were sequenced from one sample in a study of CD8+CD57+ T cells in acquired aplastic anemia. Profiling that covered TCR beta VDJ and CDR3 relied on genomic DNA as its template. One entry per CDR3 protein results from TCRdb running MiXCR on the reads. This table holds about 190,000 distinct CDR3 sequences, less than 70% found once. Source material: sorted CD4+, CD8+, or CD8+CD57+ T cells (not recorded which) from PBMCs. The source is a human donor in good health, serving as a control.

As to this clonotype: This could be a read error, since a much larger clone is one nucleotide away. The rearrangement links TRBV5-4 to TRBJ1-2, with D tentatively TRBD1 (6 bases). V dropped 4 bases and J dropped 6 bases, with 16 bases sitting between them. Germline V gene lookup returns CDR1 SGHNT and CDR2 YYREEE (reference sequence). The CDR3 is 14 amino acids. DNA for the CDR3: TGTGCCAGCAGCACTAGGGGGGGCGGGAATGGCTACACCTTC. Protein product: CASSTRGGGNGYTF.

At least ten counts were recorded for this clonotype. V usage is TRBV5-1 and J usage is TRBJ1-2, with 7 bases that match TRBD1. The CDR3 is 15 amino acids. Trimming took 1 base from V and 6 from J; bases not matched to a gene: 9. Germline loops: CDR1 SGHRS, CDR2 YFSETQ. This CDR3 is CASSLSSGGINGYTF. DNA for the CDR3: TGCGCCAGCAGCTTGAGTTCAGGGGGGATTAATGGCTACACCTTC.

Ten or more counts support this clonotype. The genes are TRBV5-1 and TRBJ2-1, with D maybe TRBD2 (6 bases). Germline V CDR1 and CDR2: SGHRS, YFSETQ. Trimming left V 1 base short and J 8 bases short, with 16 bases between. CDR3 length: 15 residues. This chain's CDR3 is CASSLSPTSSHEQFF. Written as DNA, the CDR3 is TGCGCCAGCAGCTTGTCACCGACTAGTTCGCATGAGCAGTTCTTC.

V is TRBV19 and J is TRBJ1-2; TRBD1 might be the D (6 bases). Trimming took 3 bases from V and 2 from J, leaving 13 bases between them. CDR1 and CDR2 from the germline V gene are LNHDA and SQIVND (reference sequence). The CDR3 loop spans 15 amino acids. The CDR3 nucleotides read TGTGCCAGTAGTATGGGGGGCAATGTGAACTATGGCTACACCTTC. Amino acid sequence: CASSMGGNVNYGYTF.

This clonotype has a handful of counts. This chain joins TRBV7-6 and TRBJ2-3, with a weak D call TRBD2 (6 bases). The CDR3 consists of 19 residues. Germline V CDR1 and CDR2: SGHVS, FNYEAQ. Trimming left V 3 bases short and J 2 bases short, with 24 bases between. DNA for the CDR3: TGTGCCAGCAGCTTGAAGGTGGTATGGCGGGGCGATTCCACAGATACGCAGTATTTT. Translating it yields CASSLKVVWRGDSTDTQYF.

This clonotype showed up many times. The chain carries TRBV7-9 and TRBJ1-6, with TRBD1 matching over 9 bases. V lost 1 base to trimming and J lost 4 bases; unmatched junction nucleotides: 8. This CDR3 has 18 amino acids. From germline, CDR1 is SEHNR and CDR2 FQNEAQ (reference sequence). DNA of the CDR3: TGTGCCAGCAGCTTAGGGCCGGGACAGGGTTCTTATAATTCACCCCTCCACTTT. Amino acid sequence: CASSLGPGQGSYNSPLHF.

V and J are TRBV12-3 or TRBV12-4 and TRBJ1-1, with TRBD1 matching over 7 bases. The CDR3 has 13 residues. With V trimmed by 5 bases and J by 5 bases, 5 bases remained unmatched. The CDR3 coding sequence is TGTGCCAGCAGTACAGGGGAAAAGACTGAAGCTTTCTTT. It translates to CASSTGEKTEAFF.

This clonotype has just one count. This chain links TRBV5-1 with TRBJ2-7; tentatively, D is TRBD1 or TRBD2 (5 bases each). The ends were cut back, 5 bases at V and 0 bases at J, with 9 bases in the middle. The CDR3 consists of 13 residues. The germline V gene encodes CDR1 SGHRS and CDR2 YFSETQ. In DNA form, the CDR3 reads TGCGCCAGCAGAGGGACGGTCTCCTACGAGCAGTACTTC. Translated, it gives CASRGTVSYEQYF.

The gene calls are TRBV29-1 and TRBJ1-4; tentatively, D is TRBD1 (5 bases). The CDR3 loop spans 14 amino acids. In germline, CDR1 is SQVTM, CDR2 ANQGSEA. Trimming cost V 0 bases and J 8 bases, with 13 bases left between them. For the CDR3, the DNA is TGCAGCGTTGAAGAAGAAGGGGCGGGGGAAAAACTGTTTTTT. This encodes CSVEEEGAGEKLFF.

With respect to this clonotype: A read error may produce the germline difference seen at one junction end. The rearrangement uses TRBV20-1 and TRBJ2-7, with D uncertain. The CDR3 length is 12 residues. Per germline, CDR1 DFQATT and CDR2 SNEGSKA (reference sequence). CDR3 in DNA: TGCGGTGCTAGATTTGGCTCCTACGAGCAGTACTTC. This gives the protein CGARFGSYEQYF.

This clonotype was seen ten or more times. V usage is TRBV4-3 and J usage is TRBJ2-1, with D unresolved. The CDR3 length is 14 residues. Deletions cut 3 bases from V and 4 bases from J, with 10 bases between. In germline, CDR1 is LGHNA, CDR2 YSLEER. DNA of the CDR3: TGCGCCAGCAGCCACCTAGGCAGATACAATGAGCAGTTCTTC. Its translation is CASSHLGRYNEQFF.

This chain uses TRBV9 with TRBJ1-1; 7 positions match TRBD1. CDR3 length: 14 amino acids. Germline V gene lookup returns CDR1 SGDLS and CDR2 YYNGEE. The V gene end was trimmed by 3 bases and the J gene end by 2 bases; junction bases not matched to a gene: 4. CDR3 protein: CASSEGQSNTEAFF. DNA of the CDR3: TGTGCCAGCAGCGAGGGACAGTCAAACACTGAAGCTTTCTTT.

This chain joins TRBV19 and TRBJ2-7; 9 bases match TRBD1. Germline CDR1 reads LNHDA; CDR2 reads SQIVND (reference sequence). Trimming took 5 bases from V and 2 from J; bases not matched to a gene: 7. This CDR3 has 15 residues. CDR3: CASSQRTGAPYEQYF. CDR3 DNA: TGTGCCAGTAGTCAACGGACAGGGGCCCCCTACGAGCAGTACTTC.

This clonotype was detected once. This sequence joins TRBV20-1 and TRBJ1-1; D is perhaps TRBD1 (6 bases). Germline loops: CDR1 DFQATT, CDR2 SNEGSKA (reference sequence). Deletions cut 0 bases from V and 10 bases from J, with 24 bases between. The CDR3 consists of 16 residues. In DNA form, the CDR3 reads TGCAGTGCTAGAGAAGGGGGGCGGGCGCGAACGGGGGGAGCTTTCTTT. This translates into CSAREGGRARTGGAFF.

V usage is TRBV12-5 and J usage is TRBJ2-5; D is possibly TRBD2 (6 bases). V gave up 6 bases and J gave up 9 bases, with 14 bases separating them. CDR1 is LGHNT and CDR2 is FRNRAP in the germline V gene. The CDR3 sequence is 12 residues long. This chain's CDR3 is CASGQGSGAQYF. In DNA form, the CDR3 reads TGTGCTAGTGGCCAAGGGTCGGGAGCCCAGTACTTC.

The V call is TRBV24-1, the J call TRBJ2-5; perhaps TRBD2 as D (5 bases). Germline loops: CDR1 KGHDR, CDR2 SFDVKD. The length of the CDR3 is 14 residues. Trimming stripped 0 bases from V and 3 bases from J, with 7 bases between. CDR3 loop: CATSDLDGKETQYF. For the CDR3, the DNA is TGTGCCACCAGTGATTTGGACGGGAAAGAGACCCAGTACTTC.

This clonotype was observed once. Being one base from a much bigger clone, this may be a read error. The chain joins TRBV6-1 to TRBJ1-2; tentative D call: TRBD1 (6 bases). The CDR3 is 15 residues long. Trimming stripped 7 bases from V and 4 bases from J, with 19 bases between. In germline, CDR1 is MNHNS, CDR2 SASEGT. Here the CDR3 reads CASILVKGGSYGYTF. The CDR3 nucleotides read TGTGCCAGCATTCTAGTCAAAGGGGGGTCCTATGGCTACACCTTC.

CDR3: CSASEGDSEAFF. Written as DNA, the CDR3 is TGCAGTGCTAGCGAAGGGGATTCTGAAGCTTTCTTT. The chain employs TRBV20-1 and TRBJ1-1, with a tentative D call TRBD1 (5 bases). CDR1 DFQATT and CDR2 SNEGSKA come from the germline V gene (reference sequence). The CDR3 is 12 amino acids. Trimming left V 3 bases short and J 6 bases short, with 11 bases between.

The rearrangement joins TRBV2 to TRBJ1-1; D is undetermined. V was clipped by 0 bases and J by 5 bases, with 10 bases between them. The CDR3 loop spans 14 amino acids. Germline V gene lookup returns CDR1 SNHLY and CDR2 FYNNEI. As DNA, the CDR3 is TGTGCCAGCAGTGAAGCCTGGGGAGGGACTGAAGCTTTCTTT. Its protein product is CASSEAWGGTEAFF.

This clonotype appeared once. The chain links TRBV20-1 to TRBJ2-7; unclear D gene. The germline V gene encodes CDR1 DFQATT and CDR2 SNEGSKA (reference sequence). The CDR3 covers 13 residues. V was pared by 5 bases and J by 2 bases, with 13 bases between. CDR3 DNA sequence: TGCAGTGCTGGCCAGACAATAGCCTACGAGCAGTACTTC. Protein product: CSAGQTIAYEQYF.

As DNA, the CDR3 is TGTGCCACCAGCACCCTGACCACAGGTGACTACGAGCAGTACTTC. It codes for CATSTLTTGDYEQYF. This sequence joins TRBV15 and TRBJ2-7; D possibly corresponds to TRBD1 (5 bases). The V gene's germline CDR1 is LNHNV and CDR2 YYDKDF (reference sequence). CDR3 length: 15 amino acids. V was cut by 4 bases and J by 3 bases, with 16 bases left in between.

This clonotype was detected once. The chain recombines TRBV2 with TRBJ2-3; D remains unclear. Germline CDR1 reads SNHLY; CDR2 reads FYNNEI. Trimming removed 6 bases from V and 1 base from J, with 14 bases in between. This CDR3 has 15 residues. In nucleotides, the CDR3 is TGTGCCAGCAGCCAGGTGGAACGACGCACAGATACGCAGTATTTT. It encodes CASSQVERRTDTQYF.

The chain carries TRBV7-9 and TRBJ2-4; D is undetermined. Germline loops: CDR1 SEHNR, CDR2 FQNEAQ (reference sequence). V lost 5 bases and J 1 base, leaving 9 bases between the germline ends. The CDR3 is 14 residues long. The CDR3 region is CASSPGDAKNIQYF. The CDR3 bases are TGTGCCAGCAGCCCAGGAGACGCCAAAAACATTCAGTACTTC.

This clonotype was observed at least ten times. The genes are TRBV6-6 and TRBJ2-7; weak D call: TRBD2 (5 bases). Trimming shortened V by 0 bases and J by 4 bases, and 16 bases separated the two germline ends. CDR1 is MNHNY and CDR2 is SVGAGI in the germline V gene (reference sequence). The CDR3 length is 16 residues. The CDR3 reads CASSYSGETLGYEQYF. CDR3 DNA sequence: TGTGCCAGCAGTTACTCCGGGGAGACATTAGGGTACGAGCAGTACTTC.

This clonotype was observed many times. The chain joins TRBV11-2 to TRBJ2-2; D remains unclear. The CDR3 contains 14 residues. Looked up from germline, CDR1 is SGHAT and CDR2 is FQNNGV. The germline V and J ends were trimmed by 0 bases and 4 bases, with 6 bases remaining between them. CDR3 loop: CASSLEASTGELFF. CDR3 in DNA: TGTGCCAGCAGCTTAGAGGCAAGCACCGGGGAGCTGTTTTTT.

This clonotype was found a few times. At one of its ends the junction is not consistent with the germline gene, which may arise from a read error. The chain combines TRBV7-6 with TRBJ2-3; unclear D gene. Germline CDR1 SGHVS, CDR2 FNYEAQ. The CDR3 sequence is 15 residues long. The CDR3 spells CASSLGLPSTDTQYF. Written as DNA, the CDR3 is TGTGCCAGCAGTTTAGGCCTACCTAGCACAGATACGCAGTATTTT.

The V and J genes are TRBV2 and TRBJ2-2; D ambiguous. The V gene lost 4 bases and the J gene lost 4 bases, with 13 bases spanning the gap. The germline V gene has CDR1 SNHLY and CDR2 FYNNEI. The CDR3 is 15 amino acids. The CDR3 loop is CASSVWRESTGELFF. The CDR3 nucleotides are TGTGCCAGCAGTGTGTGGAGAGAGTCCACCGGGGAGCTGTTTTTT.

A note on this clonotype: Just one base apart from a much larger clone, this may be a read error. The DNA for the CDR3 is TGTGCCAGCAGCCCGGGACAGGGGACTTTCTATGGCTACGCCTTC. It codes for CASSPGQGTFYGYAF. This sequence joins TRBV4-2 and TRBJ1-2; TRBD1 aligns across 10 bases. Germline-derived CDR1 and CDR2 are LGHNA and YNFKEQ. The CDR3 runs to 15 residues.